This paragraph reports one T cell receptor beta chain. What it recognizes is unknown. This sample stems from a study of shared clonotypes between healthy human individuals. Findings and caveats of the study: Clonotype sharing across several donors was observed for around 4.5% of naive CD4 clonotypes. Naive subsets tended to show greater estimated richness than memory subsets.

The repertoire was sequenced with immunoSEQ multiplex PCR; TCRdb's copy has only in-frame clones and lacks some. This table has fewer than 1.6 million clones, approximately 98.5% appearing once. Donors, without exception, were Caucasian adults residing in Nashville, Tennessee. The germline CDR1 and CDR2 sequences are SQVTM and ANQGSEA. The CDR3 loop spans 15 amino acids. The V end lost 7 bases, the J end lost 0 bases, and 15 bases lay between the germline ends. The sample taken for sequencing was naive CD4+ T cells sorted from blood. Regarding subset: CD45RA+ positively selected. The chain couples TRBV29-1 to TRBJ2-2; no reliable D call. This receptor was obtained from a man aged 25-45 years in good health. The CDR3 sequence is CSATALTSNTGELFF. CDR3 DNA: TGCAGCGCCACGGCCCTCACTTCGAACACCGGGGAGCTGTTTTTT.